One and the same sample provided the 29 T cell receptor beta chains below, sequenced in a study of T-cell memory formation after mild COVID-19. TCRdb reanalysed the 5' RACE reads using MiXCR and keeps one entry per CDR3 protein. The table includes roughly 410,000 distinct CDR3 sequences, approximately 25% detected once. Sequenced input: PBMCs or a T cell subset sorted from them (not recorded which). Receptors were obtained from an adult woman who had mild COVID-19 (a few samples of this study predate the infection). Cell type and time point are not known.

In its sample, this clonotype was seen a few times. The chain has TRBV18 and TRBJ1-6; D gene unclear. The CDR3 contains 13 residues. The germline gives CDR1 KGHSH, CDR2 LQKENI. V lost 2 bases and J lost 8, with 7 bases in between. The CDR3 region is CASSPRRDSPLHF. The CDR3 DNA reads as TGTGCCAGCTCACCAAGACGGGATTCACCCCTCCACTTT.

Here the CDR3 reads CASTPSAGGPEQFF. CDR3 in DNA: TGTGCCAGCACCCCGTCGGCGGGGGGCCCAGAGCAGTTCTTC. The V call is TRBV11-1, the J call TRBJ2-1, with TRBD2 identical over 8 bases. Germline CDR1 and CDR2: SGHAT and FQDESV (reference sequence). The CDR3 is 14 residues long. V gave up 7 bases and J gave up 10 bases; unmatched junction bases: 12.

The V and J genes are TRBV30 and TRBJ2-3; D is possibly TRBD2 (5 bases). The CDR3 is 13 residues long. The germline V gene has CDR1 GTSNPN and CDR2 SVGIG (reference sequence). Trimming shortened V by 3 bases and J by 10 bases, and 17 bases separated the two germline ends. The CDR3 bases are TGTGCCTGGAGGGGTTTAGCGACCGGTGCGCAGTATTTT. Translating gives CAWRGLATGAQYF.

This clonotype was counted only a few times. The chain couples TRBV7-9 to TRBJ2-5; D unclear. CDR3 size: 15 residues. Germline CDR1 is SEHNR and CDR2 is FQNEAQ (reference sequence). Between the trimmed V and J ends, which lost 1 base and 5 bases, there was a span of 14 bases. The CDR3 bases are TGTGCCAGCAGCTTAGAAGCTCGCGCTTGGGAGACCCAGTACTTC. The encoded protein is CASSLEARAWETQYF.

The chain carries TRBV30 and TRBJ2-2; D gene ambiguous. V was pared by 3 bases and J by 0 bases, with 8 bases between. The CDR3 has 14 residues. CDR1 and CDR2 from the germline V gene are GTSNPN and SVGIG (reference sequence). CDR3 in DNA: TGTGCCTGGAGAAATGCACCGAACACCGGGGAGCTGTTTTTT. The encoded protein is CAWRNAPNTGELFF.

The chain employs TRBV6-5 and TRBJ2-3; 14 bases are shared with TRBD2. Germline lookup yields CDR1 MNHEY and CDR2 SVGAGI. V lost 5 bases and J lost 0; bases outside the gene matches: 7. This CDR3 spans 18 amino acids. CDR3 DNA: TGTGCCAGCAGTGGACGGGGACTAGCGGGGGCTAGCACAGATACGCAGTATTTT. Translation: CASSGRGLAGASTDTQYF.

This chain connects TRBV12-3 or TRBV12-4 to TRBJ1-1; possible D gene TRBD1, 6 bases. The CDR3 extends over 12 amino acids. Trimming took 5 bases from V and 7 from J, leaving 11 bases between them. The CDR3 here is CASSLGASEAFF. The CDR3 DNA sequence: TGTGCCAGCAGTCTGGGGGCTAGTGAAGCTTTCTTT.

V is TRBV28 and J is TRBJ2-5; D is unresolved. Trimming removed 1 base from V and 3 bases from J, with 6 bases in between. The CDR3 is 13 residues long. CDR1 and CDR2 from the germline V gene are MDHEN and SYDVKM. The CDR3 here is CASSLYREETQYF. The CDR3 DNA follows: TGTGCCAGCAGTTTATATCGGGAAGAGACCCAGTACTTC.

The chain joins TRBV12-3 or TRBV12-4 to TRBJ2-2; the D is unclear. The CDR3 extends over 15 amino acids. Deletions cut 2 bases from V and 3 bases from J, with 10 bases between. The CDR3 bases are TGTGCCAGCAGTTTACCCGGCAGGTACACCGGGGAGCTGTTTTTT. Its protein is CASSLPGRYTGELFF.

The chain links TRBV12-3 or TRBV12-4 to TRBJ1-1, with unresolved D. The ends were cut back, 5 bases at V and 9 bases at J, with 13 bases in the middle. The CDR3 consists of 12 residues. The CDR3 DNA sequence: TGTGCCAGCAGTCCAACAGCAAATAAAGCTTTCTTT. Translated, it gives CASSPTANKAFF.

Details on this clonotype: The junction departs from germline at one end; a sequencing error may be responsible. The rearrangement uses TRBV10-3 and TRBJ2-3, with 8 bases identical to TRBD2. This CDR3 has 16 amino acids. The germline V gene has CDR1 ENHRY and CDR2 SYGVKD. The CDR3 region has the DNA TGTGCCATCAGTGAGGCGGCCACTAGCGGCACAGATACGCGGTATTTT. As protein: CAISEAATSGTDTRYF.

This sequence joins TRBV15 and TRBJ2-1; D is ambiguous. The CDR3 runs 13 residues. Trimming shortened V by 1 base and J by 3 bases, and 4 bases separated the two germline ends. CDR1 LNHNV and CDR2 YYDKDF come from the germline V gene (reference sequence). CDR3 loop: CATSRGNYNEQFF. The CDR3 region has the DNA TGTGCCACCAGCAGAGGAAACTACAATGAGCAGTTCTTC.

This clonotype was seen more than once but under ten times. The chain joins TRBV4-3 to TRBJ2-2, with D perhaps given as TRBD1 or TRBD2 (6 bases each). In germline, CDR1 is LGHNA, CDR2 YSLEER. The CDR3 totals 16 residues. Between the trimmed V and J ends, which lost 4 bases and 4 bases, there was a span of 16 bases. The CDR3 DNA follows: TGCGCCAGCAGCCTAGGGAGAGGGGGGTTCACCGGGGAGCTGTTTTTT. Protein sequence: CASSLGRGGFTGELFF.

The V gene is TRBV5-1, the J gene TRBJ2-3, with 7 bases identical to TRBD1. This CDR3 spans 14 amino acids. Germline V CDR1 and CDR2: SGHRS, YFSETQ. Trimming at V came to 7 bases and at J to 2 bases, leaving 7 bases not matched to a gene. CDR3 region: CASSQGEYTDTQYF. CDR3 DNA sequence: TGCGCCAGCTCGCAGGGGGAATACACAGATACGCAGTATTTT.

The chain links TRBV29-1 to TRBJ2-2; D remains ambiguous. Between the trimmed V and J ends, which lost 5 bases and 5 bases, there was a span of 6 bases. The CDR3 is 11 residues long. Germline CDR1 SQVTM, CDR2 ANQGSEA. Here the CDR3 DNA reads TGCAGCGTTTGGAAGACCGGGGAGCTGTTTTTT. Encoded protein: CSVWKTGELFF.

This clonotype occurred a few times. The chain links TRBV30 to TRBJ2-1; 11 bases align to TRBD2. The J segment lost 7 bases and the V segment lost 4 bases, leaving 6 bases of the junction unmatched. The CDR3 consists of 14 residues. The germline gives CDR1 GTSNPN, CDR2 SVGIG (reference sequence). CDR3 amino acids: CAWTRRLAGNEQFF. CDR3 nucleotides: TGTGCCTGGACCCGCAGACTAGCGGGGAATGAGCAGTTCTTC.

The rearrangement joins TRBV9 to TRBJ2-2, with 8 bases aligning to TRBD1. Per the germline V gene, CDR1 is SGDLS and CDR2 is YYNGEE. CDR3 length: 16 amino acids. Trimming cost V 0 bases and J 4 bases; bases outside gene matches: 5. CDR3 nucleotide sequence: TGTGCCAGCAGCGTAGAAGGACAGGGAGTCACCGGGGAGCTGTTTTTT. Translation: CASSVEGQGVTGELFF. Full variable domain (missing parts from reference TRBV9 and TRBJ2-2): DSGVTQTPKHLITATGQRVTLRCSPRSGDLSVYWYQQSLDQGLQFLIQYYNGEERAKGNILERFSAQQFPDLHSELNLSSLELGDSALYFCASSVEGQGVTGELFFGEGSRLTVL.

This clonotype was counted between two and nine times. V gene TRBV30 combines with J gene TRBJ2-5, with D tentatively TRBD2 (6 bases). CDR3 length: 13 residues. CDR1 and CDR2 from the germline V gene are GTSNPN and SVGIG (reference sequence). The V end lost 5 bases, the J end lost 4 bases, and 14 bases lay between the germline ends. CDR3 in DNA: TGTGCCTGGCGCGGGGCCCCCGGAGAGACCCAGTACTTC. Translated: CAWRGAPGETQYF.

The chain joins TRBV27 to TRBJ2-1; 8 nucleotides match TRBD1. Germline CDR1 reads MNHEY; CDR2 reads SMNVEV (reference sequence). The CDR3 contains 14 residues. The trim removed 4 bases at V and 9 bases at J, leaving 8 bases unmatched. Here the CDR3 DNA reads TGTGCCAGCAGTTCCGGGACAGGATCCACTGAGCAGTTCTTC. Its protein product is CASSSGTGSTEQFF.

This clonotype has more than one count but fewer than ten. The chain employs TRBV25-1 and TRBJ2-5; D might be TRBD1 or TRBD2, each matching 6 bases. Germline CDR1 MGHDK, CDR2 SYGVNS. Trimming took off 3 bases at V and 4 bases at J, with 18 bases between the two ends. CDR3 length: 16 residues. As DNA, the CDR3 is TGTGCCAGCAGTGAGGGGTCCGGGGGCCCCTCAGAGACCCAGTACTTC. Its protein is CASSEGSGGPSETQYF.

Here the CDR3 DNA reads TGTGCCAGCAGCCAAGAATGGGGGGTCTCCTACAATGAGCAGTTCTTC. It translates to CASSQEWGVSYNEQFF. The rearrangement joins TRBV14 to TRBJ2-1; D might be TRBD2 (6 bases). The V gene's germline CDR1 is SGHDN and CDR2 FVKESK. This CDR3 comprises 16 residues. V lost 0 bases and J lost 0, with 9 bases in between.

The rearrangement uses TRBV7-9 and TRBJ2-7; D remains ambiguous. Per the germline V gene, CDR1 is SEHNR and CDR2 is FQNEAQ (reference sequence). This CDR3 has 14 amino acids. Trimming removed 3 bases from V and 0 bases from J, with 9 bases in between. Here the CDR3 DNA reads TGTGCCAGCAGCTTGAAAGGATTCTCCTACGAGCAGTACTTC. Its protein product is CASSLKGFSYEQYF.

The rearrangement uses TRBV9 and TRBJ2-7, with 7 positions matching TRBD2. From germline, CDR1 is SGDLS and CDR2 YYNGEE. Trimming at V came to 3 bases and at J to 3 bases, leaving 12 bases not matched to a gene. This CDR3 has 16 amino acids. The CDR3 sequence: CASSALSGTQVYEQYF. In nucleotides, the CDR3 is TGTGCCAGCAGCGCGTTAAGCGGGACGCAAGTCTACGAGCAGTACTTC.

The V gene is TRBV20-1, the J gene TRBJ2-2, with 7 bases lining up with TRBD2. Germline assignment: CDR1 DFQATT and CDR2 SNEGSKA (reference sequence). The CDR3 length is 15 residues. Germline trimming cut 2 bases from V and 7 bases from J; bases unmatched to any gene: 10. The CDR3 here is CSARPRGTTVGELFF. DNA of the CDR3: TGCAGTGCTAGACCGAGAGGGACTACGGTCGGGGAGCTGTTTTTT.

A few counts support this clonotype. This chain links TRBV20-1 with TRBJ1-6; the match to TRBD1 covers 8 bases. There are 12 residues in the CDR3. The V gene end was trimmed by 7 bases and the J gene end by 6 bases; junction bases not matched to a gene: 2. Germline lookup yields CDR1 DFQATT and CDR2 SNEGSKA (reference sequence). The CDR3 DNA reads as TGCAGTGTCGGACAGGGTAATTCACCCCTCCACTTT. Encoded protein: CSVGQGNSPLHF.

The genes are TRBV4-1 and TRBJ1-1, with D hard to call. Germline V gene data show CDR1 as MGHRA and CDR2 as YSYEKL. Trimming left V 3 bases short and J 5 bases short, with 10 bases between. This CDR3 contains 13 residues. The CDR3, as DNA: TGCGCCAGCAGCCACCCCGCGGGGACTGAAGCTTTCTTT. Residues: CASSHPAGTEAFF.

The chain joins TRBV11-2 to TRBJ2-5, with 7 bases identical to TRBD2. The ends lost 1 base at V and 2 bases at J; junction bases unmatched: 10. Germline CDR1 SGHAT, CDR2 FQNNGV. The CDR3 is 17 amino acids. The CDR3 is CASSLGPGGSGQETQYF. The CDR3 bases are TGTGCCAGCAGCTTAGGACCCGGGGGTAGCGGGCAAGAGACCCAGTACTTC.

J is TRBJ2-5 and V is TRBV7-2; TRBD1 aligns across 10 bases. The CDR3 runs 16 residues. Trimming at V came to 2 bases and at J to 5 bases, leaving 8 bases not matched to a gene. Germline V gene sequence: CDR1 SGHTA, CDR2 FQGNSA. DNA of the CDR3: TGTGCCAGCAGCTTACCCCCGGGACAGGGGACGGAGACCCAGTACTTC. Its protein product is CASSLPPGQGTETQYF. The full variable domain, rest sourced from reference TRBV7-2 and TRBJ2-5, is GAGVSQSPSNKVTEKGKDVELRCDPISGHTALYWYRQSLGQGLEFLIYFQGNSAPDKSGLPSDRFSAERTGGSVSTLTIQRTQQEDSAVYLCASSLPPGQGTETQYFGPGTRLLVL.

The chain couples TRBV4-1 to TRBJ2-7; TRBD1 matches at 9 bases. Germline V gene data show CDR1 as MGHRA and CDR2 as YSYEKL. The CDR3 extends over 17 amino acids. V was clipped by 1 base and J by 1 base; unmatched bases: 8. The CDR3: CASSQAVQGALSYEQYF. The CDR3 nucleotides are TGCGCCAGCAGCCAAGCAGTACAGGGGGCACTTTCCTACGAGCAGTACTTC.